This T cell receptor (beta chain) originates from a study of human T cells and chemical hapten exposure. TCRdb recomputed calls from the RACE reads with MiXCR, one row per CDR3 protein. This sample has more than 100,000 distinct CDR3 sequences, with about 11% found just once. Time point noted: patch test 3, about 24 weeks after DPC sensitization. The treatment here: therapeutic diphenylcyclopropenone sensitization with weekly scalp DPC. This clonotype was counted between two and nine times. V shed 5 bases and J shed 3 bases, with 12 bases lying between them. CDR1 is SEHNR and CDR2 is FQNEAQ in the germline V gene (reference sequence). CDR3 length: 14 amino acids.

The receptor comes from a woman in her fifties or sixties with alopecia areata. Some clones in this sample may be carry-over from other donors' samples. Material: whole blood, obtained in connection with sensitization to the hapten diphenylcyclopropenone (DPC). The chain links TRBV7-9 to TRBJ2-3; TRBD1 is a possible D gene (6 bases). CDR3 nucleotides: TGTGCCAGCAGCCCACAGGGACGAACAGATACGCAGTATTTT. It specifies CASSPQGRTDTQYF. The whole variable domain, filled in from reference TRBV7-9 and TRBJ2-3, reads DTGVSQNPRHKITKRGQNVTFRCDPISEHNRLYWYRQTLGQGPEFLTYFQNEAQLEKSRLLSDRFSAERPKGSFSTLEIQRTEQGDSAMYLCASSPQGRTDTQYFGPGTRLTVL.